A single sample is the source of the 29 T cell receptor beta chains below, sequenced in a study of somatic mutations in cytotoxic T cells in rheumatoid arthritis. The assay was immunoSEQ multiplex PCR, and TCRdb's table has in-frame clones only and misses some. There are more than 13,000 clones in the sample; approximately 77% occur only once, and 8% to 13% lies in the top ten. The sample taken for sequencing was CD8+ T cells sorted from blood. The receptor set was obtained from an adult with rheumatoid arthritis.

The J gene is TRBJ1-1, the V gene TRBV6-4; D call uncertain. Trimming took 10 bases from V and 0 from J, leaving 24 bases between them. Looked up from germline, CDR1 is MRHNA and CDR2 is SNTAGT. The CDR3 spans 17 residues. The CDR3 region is CATPTLLRKTMNTEAFF. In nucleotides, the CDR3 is TGTGCCACCCCGACCCTTCTGAGGAAAACTATGAACACTGAAGCTTTCTTT.

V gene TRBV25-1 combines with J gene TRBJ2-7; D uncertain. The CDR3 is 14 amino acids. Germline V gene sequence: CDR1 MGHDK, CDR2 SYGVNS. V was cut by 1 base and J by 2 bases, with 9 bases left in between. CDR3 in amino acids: CASSELGTPYEQYF. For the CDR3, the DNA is TGTGCCAGCAGTGAATTGGGCACCCCCTACGAGCAGTACTTC.

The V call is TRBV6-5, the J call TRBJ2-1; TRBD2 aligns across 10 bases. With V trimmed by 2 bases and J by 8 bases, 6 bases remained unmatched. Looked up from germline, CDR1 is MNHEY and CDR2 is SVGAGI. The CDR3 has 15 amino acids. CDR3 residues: CASSYGTAGGHEQFF. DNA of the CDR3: TGTGCCAGCAGTTACGGTACAGCGGGGGGGCATGAGCAGTTCTTC.

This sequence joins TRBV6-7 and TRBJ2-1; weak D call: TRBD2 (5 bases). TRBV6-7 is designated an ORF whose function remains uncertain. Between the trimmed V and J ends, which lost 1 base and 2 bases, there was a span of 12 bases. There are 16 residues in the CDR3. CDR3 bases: TGTGCCAGCAGTTACTTGCCCAGCGGCCCCTACAATGAGCAGTTCTTC. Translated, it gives CASSYLPSGPYNEQFF.

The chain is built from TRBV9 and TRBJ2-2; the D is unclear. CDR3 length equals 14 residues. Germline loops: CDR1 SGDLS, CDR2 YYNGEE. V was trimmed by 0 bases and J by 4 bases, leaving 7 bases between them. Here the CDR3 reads CASSVVGSTGELFF. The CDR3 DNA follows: TGTGCCAGCAGCGTAGTTGGCAGCACCGGGGAGCTGTTTTTT.

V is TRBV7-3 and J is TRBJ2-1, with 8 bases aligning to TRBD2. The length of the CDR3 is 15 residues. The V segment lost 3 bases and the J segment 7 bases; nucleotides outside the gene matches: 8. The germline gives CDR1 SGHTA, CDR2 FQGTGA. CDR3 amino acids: CASSFRGGVGNEQFF. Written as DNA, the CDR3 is TGTGCCAGCAGCTTTCGGGGGGGCGTTGGTAATGAGCAGTTCTTC.

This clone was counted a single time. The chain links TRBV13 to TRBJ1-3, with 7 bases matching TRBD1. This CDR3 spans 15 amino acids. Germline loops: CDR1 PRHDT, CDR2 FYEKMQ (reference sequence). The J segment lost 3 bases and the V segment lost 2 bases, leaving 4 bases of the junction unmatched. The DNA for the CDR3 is TGTGCCAGCAGCTTAAAGGGGGCGCGTGGAAACACCATATATTTT. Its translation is CASSLKGARGNTIYF.

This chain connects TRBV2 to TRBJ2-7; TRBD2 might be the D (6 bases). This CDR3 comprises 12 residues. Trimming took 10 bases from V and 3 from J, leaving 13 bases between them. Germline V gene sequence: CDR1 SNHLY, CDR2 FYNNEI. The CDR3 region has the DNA TGTGCCACCTCGGCGGGGAACTACGAGCAGTACTTC. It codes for CATSAGNYEQYF.

CDR3 in amino acids: CASSRRSTDTQYF. The CDR3 coding sequence is TGTGCCAGCAGCCGACGTAGCACAGATACGCAGTATTTT. The chain has TRBV27 and TRBJ2-3, with D uncertain. CDR1 is MNHEY, CDR2 SMNVEV, per germline (reference sequence). CDR3 size: 13 residues. Trimming removed 6 bases from V and 0 bases from J, with 7 bases in between.

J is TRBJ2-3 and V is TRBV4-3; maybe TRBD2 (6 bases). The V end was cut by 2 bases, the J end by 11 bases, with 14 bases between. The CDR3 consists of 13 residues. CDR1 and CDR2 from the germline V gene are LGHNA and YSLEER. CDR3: CASSQTRETRQYF. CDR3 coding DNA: TGCGCCAGCAGCCAAACACGGGAGACCCGGCAGTATTTT.

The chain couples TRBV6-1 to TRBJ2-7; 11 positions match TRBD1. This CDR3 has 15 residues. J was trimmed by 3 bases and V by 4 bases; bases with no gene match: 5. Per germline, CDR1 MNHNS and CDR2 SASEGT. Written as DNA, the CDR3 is TGTGCCAGCAGTGTCTCCGGGACAGGGGGCTACGAGCAGTACTTC. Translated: CASSVSGTGGYEQYF.

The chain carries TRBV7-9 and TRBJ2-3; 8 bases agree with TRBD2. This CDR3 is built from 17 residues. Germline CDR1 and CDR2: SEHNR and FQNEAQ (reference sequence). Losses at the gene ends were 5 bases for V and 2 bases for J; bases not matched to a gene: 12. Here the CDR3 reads CASSPFVGGGITDTQYF. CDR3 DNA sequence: TGTGCCAGCAGCCCGTTTGTGGGCGGGGGGATCACAGATACGCAGTATTTT.

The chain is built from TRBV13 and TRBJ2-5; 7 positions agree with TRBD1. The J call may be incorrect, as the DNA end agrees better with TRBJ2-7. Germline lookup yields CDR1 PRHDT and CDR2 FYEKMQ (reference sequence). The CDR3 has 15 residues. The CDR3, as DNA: TGTGCCAGCAGCCGAAGCGGACAGGCGTTCTACGAGCAGTACTTC. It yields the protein CASSRSGQAFYEQYF.

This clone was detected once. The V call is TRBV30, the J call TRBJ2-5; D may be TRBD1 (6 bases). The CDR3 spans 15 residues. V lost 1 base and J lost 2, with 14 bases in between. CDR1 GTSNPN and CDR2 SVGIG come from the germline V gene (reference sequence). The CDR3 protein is CAWSGPGHSQETQYF. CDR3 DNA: TGTGCCTGGAGTGGCCCGGGACATTCACAAGAGACCCAGTACTTC.

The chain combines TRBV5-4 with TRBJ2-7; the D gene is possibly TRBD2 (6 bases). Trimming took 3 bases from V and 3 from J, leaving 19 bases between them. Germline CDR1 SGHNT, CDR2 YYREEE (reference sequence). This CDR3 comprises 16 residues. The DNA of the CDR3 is TGTGCCAGCAGCTCCTGGGAGGCTCAGGCAGGCTACGAGCAGTACTTC. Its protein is CASSSWEAQAGYEQYF.

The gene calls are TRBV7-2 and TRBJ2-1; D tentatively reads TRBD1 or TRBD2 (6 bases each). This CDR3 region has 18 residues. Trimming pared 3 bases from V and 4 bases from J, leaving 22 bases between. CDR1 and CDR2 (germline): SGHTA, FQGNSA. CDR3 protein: CASSLPGVGSGTYNEQFF. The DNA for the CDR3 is TGTGCCAGCAGCTTGCCAGGGGTAGGTTCGGGGACTTACAATGAGCAGTTCTTC.

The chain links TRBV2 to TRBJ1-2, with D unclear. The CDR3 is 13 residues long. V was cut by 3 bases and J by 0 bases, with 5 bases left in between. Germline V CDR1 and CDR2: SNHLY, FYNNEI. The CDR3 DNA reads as TGTGCCAGCAGTGACTACTCTAACTATGGCTACACCTTC. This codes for CASSDYSNYGYTF.

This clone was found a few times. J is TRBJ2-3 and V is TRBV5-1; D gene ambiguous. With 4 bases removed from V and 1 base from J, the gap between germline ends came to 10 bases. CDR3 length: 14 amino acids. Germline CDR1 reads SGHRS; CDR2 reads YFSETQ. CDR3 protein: CASSAKLGTDTQYF. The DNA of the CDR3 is TGCGCCAGCAGCGCAAAGTTGGGCACAGATACGCAGTATTTT.

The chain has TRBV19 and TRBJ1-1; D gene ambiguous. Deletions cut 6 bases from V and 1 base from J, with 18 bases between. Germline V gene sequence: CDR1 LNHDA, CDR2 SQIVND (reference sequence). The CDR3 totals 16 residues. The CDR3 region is CASSEVGGQTNTEAFF. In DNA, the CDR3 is TGTGCCAGTAGCGAAGTAGGAGGGCAAACGAACACTGAAGCTTTCTTT.

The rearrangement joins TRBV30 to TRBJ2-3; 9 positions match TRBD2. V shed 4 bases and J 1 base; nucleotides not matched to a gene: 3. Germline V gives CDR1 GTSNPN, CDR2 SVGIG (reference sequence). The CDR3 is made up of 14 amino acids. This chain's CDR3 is CAWMVAGGTDTQYF. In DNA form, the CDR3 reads TGTGCCTGGATGGTAGCGGGGGGCACAGATACGCAGTATTTT.

CDR3 residues: CASSYALGTSGSGELFF. The CDR3 DNA follows: TGTGCCAGCAGCTATGCCCTGGGGACTAGCGGATCCGGGGAGCTGTTTTTT. The chain joins TRBV21-1 to TRBJ2-2; TRBD2, the table's D call, lacks a check against the DNA. TRBV21-1 is assigned pseudogene status. The length of the CDR3 is 17 residues.

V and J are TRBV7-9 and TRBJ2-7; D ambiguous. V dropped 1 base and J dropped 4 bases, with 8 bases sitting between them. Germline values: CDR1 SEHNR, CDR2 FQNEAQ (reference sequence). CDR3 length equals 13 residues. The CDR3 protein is CASSLGVGYEQYF. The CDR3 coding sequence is TGTGCCAGCAGCTTAGGGGTGGGGTACGAGCAGTACTTC.

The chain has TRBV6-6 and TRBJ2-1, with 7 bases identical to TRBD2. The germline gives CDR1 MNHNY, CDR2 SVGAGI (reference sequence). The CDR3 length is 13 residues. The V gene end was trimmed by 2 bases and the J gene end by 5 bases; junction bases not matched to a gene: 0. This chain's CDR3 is CASSYGGDNEQFF. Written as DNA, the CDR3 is TGTGCCAGCAGTTACGGGGGGGACAATGAGCAGTTCTTC.

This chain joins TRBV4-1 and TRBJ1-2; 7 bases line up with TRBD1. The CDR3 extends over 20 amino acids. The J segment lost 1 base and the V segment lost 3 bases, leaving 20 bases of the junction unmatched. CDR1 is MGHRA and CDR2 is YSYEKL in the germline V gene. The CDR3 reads CASSHPLWGTAKPHNYGYTF. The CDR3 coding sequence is TGCGCCAGCAGCCATCCCCTTTGGGGGACAGCCAAACCCCATAACTATGGCTACACCTTC.

In nucleotides, the CDR3 is TGTGCCTGGAGCCTAGTTGGTATGAACACTGAAGCTTTCTTT. It codes for CAWSLVGMNTEAFF. The chain uses TRBV30 and TRBJ1-1, with D unclear. Trimming removed 3 bases at V and 0 bases at J, with 11 bases between. The CDR3 loop spans 14 amino acids. Germline V lookup: CDR1 GTSNPN, CDR2 SVGIG (reference sequence).

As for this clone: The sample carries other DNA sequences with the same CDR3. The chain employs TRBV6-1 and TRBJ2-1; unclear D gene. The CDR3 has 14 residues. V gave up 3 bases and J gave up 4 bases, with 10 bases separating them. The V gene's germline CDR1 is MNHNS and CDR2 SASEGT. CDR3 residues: CASSEGRLYNEQFF. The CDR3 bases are TGTGCCAGCAGTGAGGGCCGTCTATACAATGAGCAGTTCTTC.

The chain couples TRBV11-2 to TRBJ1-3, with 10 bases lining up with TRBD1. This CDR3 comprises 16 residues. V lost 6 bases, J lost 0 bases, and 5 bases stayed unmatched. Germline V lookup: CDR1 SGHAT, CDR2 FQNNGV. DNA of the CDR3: TGTGCCAGCAGGCCGGGACAGGGGTTCTCTGGAAACACCATATATTTT. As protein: CASRPGQGFSGNTIYF.

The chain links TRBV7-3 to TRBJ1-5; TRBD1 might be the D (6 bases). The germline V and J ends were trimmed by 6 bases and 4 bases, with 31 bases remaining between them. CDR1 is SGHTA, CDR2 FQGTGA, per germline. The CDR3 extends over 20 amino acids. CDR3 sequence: CASSLGGRGKRGGANQPQHF. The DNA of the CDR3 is TGTGCCAGCAGTTTAGGCGGGCGGGGAAAGAGGGGGGGGGCTAATCAGCCCCAGCATTTT.

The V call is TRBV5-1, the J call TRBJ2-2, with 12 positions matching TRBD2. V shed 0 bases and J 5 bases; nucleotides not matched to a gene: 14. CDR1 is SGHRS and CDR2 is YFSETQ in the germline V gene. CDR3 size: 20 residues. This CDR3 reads CASSLVPSGGGPTGTGELFF. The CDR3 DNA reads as TGCGCCAGCAGCTTGGTTCCTAGCGGGGGGGGGCCTACCGGAACCGGGGAGCTGTTTTTT. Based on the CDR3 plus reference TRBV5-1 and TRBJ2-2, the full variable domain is KAGVTQTPRYLIKTRGQQVTLSCSPISGHRSVSWYQQTPGQGLQFLFEYFSETQRNKGNFPGRFSGRQFSNSRSEMNVSTLELGDSALYLCASSLVPSGGGPTGTGELFFGEGSRLTVL.